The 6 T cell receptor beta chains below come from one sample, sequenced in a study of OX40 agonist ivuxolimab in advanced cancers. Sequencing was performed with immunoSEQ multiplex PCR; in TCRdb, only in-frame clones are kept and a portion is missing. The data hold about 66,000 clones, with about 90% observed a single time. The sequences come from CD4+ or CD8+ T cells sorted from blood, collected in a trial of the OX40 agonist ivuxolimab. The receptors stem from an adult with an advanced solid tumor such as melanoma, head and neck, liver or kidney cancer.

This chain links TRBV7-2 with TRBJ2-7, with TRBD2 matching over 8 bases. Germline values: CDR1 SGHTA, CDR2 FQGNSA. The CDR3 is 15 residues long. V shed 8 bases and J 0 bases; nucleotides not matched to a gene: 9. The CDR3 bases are TGTGCCAGCGCCAATTTAGCGGGGAGCTCCTACGAGCAGTACTTC. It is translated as CASANLAGSSYEQYF.

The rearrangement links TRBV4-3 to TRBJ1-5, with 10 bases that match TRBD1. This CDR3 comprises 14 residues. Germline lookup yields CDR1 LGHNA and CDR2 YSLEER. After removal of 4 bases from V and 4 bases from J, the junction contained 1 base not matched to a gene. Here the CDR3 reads CASSRDRGNQPQHF. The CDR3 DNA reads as TGCGCCAGCAGCCGGGACAGGGGAAATCAGCCCCAGCATTTT.

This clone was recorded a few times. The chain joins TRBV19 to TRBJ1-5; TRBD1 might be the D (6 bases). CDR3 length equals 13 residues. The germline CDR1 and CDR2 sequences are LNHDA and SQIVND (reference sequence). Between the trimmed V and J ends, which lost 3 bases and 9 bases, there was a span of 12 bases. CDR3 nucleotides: TGTGCCAGTAGTATTAGGGGGTTAGGGCCCCAGCATTTT. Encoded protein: CASSIRGLGPQHF. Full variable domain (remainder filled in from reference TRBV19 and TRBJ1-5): DGGITQSPKYLFRKEGQNVTLSCEQNLNHDAMYWYRQDPGQGLRLIYYSQIVNDFQKGDIAEGYSVSREKKESFPLTVTSAQKNPTAFYLCASSIRGLGPQHFGDGTRLSIL.

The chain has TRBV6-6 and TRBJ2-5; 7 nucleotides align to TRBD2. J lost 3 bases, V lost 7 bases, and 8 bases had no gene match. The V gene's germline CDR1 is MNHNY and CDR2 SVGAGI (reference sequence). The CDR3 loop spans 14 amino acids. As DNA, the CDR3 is TGTGCCAGCAAAGCGGGGAAGAATAAAGAGACCCAGTACTTC. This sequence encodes CASKAGKNKETQYF.

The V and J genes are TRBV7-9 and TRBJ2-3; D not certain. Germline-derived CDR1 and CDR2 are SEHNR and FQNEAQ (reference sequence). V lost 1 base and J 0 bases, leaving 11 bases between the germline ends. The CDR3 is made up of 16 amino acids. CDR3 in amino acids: CASSLDSLISTDTQYF. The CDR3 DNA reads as TGTGCCAGCAGCTTAGATAGTCTTATTAGCACAGATACGCAGTATTTT.

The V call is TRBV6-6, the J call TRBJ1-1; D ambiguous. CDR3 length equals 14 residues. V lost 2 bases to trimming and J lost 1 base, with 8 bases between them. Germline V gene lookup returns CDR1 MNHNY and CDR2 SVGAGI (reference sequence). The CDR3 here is CASSYGVWNTEAFF. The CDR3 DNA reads TGTGCCAGCAGTTACGGAGTTTGGAACACTGAAGCTTTCTTT.